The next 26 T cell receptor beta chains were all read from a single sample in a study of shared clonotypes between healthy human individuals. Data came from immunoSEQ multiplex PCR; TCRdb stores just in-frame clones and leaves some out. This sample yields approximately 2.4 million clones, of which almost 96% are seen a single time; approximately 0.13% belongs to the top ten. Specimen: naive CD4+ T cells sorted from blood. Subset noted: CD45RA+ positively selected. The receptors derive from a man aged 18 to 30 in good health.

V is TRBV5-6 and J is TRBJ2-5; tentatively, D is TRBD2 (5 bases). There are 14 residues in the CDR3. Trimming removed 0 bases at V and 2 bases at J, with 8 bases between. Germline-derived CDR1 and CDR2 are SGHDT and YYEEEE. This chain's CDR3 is CASSLVDSQETQYF. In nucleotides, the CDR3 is TGTGCCAGCAGCTTGGTGGACTCTCAAGAGACCCAGTACTTC.

The CDR3 bases are TGTGCCAGCAGTTCACCGGACGGTACCTACGAGCAGTACTTC. This gives the protein CASSSPDGTYEQYF. The V and J genes are TRBV28 and TRBJ2-7, with D hard to call. The germline V gene encodes CDR1 MDHEN and CDR2 SYDVKM. V dropped 4 bases and J dropped 2 bases, with 12 bases sitting between them. CDR3 length: 14 residues.

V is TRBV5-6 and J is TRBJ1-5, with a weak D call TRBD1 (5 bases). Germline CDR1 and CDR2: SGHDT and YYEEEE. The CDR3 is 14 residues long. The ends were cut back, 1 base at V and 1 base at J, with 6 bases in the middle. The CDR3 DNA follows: TGTGCCAGCAGCTTGAGGGACAGCAATCAGCCCCAGCATTTT. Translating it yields CASSLRDSNQPQHF.

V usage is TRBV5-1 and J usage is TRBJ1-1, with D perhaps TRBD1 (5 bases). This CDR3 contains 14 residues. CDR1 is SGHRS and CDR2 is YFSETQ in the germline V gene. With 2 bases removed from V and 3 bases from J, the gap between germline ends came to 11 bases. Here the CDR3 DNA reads TGCGCCAGCAGCTTCGACAGTATATACACTGAAGCTTTCTTT. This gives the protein CASSFDSIYTEAFF.

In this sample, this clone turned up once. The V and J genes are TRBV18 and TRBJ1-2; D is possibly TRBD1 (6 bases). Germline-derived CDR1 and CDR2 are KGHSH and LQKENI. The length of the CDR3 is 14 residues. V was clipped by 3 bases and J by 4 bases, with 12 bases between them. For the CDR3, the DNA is TGTGCCAGCTCACCGACAGGCCCGACCTATGGCTACACCTTC. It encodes CASSPTGPTYGYTF.

DNA of the CDR3: TGTGCCAGCAGCTTAGCGGGGGGGGTAGAGACCCAGTACTTC. Protein product: CASSLAGGVETQYF. The chain has TRBV7-2 and TRBJ2-5, with TRBD2 matching over 7 bases. The trim removed 0 bases at V and 4 bases at J, leaving 2 bases unmatched. The CDR3 is 14 amino acids. The germline CDR1 and CDR2 sequences are SGHTA and FQGNSA. Filled out from reference TRBV7-2 and TRBJ2-5, the complete variable domain reads GAGVSQSPSNKVTEKGKDVELRCDPISGHTALYWYRQSLGQGLEFLIYFQGNSAPDKSGLPSDRFSAERTGGSVSTLTIQRTQQEDSAVYLCASSLAGGVETQYFGPGTRLLVL.

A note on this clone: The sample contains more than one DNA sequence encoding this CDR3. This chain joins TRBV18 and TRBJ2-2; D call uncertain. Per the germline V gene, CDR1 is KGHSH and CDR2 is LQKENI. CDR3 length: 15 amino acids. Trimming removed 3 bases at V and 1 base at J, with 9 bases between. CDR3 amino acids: CASSPGQQNTGELFF. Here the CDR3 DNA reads TGTGCCAGCTCACCGGGTCAGCAGAACACCGGGGAGCTGTTTTTT.

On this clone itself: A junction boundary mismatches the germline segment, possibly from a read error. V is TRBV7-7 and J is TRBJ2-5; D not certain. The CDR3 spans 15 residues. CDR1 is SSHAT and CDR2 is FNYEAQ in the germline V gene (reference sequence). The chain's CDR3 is CASSLTIGIQETQYF. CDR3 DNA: TGTGCTAGCAGCCTTACAATTGGGATCCAAGAGACCCAGTACTTC.

The DNA for the CDR3 is TGTGCCAGCAGGGCACCGGGACACACAGATACGCAGTATTTT. This translates into CASRAPGHTDTQYF. The chain combines TRBV6-5 with TRBJ2-3; D may be TRBD1 (6 bases). The germline CDR1 and CDR2 sequences are MNHEY and SVGAGI. The germline V and J ends were trimmed by 6 bases and 2 bases, with 12 bases remaining between them. The CDR3 totals 14 residues.

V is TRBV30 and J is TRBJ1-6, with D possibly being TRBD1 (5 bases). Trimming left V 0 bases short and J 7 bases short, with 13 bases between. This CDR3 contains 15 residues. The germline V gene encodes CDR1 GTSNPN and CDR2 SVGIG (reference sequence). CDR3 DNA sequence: TGTGCCTGGAGTGTAAGCCAGGGAGACAATTCACCCCTCCACTTT. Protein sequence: CAWSVSQGDNSPLHF.

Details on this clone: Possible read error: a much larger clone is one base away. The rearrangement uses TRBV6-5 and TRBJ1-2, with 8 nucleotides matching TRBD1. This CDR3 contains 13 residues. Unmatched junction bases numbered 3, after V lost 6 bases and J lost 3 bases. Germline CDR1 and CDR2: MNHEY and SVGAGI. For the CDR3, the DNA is TGTGCCAGCAGCTCGACAGGGGACTATGGCTACACCTTC. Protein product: CASSSTGDYGYTF.

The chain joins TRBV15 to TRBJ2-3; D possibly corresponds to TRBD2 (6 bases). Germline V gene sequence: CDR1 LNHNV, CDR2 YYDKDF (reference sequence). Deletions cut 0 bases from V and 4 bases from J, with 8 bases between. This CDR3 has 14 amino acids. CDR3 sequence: CATSRESGADTQYF. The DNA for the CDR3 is TGTGCCACCAGCAGAGAGTCGGGGGCAGATACGCAGTATTTT.

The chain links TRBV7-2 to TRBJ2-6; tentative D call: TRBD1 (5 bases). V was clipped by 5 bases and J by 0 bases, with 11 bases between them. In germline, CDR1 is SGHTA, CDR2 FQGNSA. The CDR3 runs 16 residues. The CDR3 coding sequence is TGTGCCAGCAGCACCCAAGACAGCTCTGGGGCCAACGTCCTGACTTTC. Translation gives CASSTQDSSGANVLTF.

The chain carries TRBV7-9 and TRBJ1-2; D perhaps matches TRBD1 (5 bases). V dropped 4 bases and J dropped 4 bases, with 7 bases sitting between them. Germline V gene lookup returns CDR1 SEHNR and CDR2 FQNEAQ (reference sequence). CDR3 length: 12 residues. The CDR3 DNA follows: TGTGCCAGCAGCTACAGGCTCTATGGCTACACCTTC. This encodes CASSYRLYGYTF. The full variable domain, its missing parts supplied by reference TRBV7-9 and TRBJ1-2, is DTGVSQNPRHKITKRGQNVTFRCDPISEHNRLYWYRQTLGQGPEFLTYFQNEAQLEKSRLLSDRFSAERPKGSFSTLEIQRTEQGDSAMYLCASSYRLYGYTFGSGTRLTVV.

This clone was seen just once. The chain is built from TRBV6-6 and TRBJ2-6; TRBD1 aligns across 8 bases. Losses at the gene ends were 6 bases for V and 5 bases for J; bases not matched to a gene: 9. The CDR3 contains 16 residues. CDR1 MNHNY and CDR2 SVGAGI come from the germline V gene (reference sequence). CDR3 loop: CASSPTGEVWANVLTF. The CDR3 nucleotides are TGTGCCAGCAGCCCGACAGGGGAGGTCTGGGCCAACGTCCTGACTTTC.

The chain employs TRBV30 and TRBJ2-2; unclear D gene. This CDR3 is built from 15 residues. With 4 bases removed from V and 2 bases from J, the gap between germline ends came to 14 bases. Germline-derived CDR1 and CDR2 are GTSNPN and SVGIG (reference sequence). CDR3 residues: CAWKRAQRNTGELFF. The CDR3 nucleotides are TGTGCCTGGAAACGCGCACAGAGAAACACCGGGGAGCTGTTTTTT.

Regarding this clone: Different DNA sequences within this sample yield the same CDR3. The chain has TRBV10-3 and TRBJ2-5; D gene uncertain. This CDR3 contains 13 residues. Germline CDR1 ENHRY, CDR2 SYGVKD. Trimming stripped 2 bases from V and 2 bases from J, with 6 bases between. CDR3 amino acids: CAISEGQQETQYF. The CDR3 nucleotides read TGTGCCATCAGTGAGGGGCAGCAAGAGACCCAGTACTTC.

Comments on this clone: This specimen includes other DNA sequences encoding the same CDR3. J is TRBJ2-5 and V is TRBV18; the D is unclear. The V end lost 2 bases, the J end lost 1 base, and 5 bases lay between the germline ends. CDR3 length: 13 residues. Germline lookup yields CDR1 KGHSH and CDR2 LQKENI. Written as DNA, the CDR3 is TGTGCCAGCTCACCAATCGGCCAAGAGACCCAGTACTTC. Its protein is CASSPIGQETQYF.

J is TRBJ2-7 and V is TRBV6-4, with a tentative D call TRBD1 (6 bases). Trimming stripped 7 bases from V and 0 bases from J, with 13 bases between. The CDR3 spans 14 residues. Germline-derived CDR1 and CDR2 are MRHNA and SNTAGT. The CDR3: CASNEDSYSYEQYF. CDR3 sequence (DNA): TGTGCCAGCAATGAGGACAGCTACTCCTACGAGCAGTACTTC.

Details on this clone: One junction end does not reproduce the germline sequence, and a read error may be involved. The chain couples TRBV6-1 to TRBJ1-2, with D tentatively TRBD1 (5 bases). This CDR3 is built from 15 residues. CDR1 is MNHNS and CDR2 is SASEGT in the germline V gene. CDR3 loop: CASREAGVGNYGYTF. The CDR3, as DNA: TGTGCCAGCAGGGAAGCGGGGGTGGGTAACTATGGCTACACCTTC.

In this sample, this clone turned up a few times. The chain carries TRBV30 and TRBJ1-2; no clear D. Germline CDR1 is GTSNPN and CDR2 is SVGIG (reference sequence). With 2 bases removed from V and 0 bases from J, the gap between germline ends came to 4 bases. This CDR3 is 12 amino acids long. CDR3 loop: CAWSMANYGYTF. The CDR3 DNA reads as TGTGCCTGGAGTATGGCTAACTATGGCTACACCTTC.

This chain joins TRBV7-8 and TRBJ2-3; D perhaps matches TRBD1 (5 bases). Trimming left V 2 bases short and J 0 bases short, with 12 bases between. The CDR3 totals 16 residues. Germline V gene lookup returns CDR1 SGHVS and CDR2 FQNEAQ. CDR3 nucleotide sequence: TGTGCCAGCAGCTTAAATGGGGCCGTTAGCACAGATACGCAGTATTTT. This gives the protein CASSLNGAVSTDTQYF.

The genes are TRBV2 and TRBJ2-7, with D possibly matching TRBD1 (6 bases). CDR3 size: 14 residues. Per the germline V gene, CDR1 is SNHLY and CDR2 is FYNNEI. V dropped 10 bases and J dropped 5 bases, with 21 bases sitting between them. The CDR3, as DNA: TGTGCCACCAGGGGCGGTCGGAGAGCAAACGAGCAGTACTTC. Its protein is CATRGGRRANEQYF.

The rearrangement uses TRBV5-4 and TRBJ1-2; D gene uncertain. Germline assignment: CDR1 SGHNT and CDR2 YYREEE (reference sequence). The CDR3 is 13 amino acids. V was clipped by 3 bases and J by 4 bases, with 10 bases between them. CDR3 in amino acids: CASSSAEVYGYTF. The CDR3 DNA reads TGTGCCAGCAGCTCCGCGGAAGTCTATGGCTACACCTTC.

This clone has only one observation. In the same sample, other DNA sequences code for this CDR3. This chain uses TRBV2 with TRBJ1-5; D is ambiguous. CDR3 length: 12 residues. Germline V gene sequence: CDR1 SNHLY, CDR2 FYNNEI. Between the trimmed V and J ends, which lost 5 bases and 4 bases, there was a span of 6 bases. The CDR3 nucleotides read TGTGCCAGCAGTACTGGGAATCAGCCCCAGCATTTT. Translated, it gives CASSTGNQPQHF.

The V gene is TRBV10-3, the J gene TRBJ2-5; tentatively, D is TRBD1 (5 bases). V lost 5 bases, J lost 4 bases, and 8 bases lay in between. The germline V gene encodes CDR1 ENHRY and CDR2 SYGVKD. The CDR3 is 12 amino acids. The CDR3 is CAISPDRETQYF. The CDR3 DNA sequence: TGTGCCATCAGTCCCGACAGAGAGACCCAGTACTTC.